The 20 T cell receptor beta chains below were found in one sample sequenced in a study of T cell repertoires in cytomegalovirus infection (dated by TCRdb to about 2019). The reads were generated on an Illumina HiSeq 1500. TCRdb passed the public sequencing reads through fastp at Q25 and MiXCR, retaining productive beta sequences. Entries that share a CDR3 protein sequence are merged under the most common genes and DNA. The sample contains 150,000 to 200,000 distinct CDR3 sequences, about 20% of them found a single time. Around 3.2% of the sample rests with the top ten. The sequencing input was PBMCs. The receptors were sampled from a human donor in good health (CMV status not recorded). Some clones in this sample may be carry-over from other donors' samples.

A few counts support this clonotype. The V and J genes are TRBV12-3 or TRBV12-4 and TRBJ2-5; TRBD2 is a possible D gene (6 bases). V was pared by 5 bases and J by 2 bases, with 21 bases between. The length of the CDR3 is 17 residues. CDR3 in amino acids: CASSILSLRGGQETQYF. For the CDR3, the DNA is TGTGCCAGCAGTATCCTCTCCCTCCGGGGAGGACAAGAGACCCAGTACTTC.

This clonotype occurred a few times. This chain links TRBV12-3 or TRBV12-4 with TRBJ1-1, with D maybe TRBD1 (5 bases). The germline V and J ends were trimmed by 5 bases and 2 bases, with 15 bases remaining between them. The CDR3 has 15 amino acids. The CDR3 nucleotides are TGTGCCAGCAGTCCCGGGACTCTTATTAACACTGAAGCTTTCTTT. Protein: CASSPGTLINTEAFF.

This clonotype was detected a few times. V gene TRBV7-8 combines with J gene TRBJ1-2; D is perhaps TRBD1 (5 bases). Trimming stripped 0 bases from V and 3 bases from J, with 11 bases between. Germline CDR1 SGHVS, CDR2 FQNEAQ. This CDR3 spans 15 amino acids. The CDR3 coding sequence is TGTGCCAGCAGCTTAGCGTCAGGGCCTGACTATGGCTACACCTTC. It specifies CASSLASGPDYGYTF.

In this sample, this clonotype turned up a few times. CDR3 in amino acids: CASSLLPGGVYEQYF. DNA for the CDR3: TGCGCCAGCAGCTTGCTCCCCGGGGGCGTCTACGAGCAGTACTTC. V is TRBV5-1 and J is TRBJ2-7, with D perhaps TRBD1 or TRBD2 (6 bases each). Germline V CDR1 and CDR2: SGHRS, YFSETQ. CDR3 length: 15 amino acids. The V and J ends lost 1 base and 3 bases respectively, with 14 bases between them.

This clonotype was observed a handful of times. The chain employs TRBV18 and TRBJ2-3; D might be TRBD1 or TRBD2, each matching 5 bases. Trimming took 6 bases from V and 1 from J, leaving 17 bases between them. This CDR3 is built from 16 residues. Germline V gene lookup returns CDR1 KGHSH and CDR2 LQKENI. CDR3 sequence: CASSRRQGEGTDTQYF. The CDR3 DNA reads TGTGCCAGCTCCAGGAGGCAGGGCGAAGGCACAGATACGCAGTATTTT.

This clonotype was counted at least ten times. This chain joins TRBV7-2 and TRBJ1-5; TRBD1 matches 7 bases. CDR1 SGHTA and CDR2 FQGNSA come from the germline V gene. Unmatched junction bases numbered 3, after V lost 0 bases and J lost 4 bases. CDR3 size: 15 residues. The CDR3 region has the DNA TGTGCCAGCAGCTTAGCGGGACAGCTAAATCAGCCCCAGCATTTT. Translated, it gives CASSLAGQLNQPQHF.

This clonotype was counted a few times. V is TRBV15 and J is TRBJ2-3; 7 bases align to TRBD2. CDR1 LNHNV and CDR2 YYDKDF come from the germline V gene (reference sequence). Trimming cost V 0 bases and J 6 bases; bases outside gene matches: 9. This CDR3 contains 16 residues. In nucleotides, the CDR3 is TGTGCCACCAGCAGAGATTCGACCAGCGGGGCGGATACGCAGTATTTT. Translated: CATSRDSTSGADTQYF.

This clonotype came up many times. This chain uses TRBV7-2 with TRBJ2-7; TRBD2 matches at 9 bases. V shed 2 bases and J 3 bases; nucleotides not matched to a gene: 5. CDR3 length equals 15 residues. Looked up from germline, CDR1 is SGHTA and CDR2 is FQGNSA. The CDR3 reads CASSLRDSGSYEQYF. CDR3 DNA: TGTGCCAGCAGCTTAAGGGATAGCGGGAGCTACGAGCAGTACTTC.

CDR3 sequence reads: CALRQGLNTEAFF. CDR3 nucleotides: TGTGCCTTGCGACAGGGATTGAACACTGAAGCTTTCTTT. This sequence joins TRBV10-3 and TRBJ1-1; TRBD1 matches at 7 bases. Germline values: CDR1 ENHRY, CDR2 SYGVKD. The CDR3 is 13 residues long. Trimming removed 11 bases from V and 0 bases from J; junction bases left unmatched: 6.

This clonotype has at least ten counts. CDR3 nucleotides: TGTGCCAGCAGTCCCGCGAAGGGAGTAACGACTGAAGCTTTCTTT. It is translated as CASSPAKGVTTEAFF. This chain uses TRBV7-8 with TRBJ1-1; unclear D gene. The germline gives CDR1 SGHVS, CDR2 FQNEAQ. The CDR3 is made up of 15 amino acids. V was shortened by 6 bases and J by 5 bases, with 19 bases between the two germline ends.

This clonotype was observed a few times. The genes are TRBV30 and TRBJ2-1; TRBD1 might be the D (5 bases). The CDR3 sequence is 13 residues long. Germline V gene lookup returns CDR1 GTSNPN and CDR2 SVGIG (reference sequence). V lost 4 bases to trimming and J lost 1 base, with 8 bases between them. CDR3 nucleotide sequence: TGTGCCTGGAAACAGGATTCCTACAATGAGCAGTTCTTC. Translated, it gives CAWKQDSYNEQFF.

This chain joins TRBV12-3 or TRBV12-4 and TRBJ2-3; D could derive from TRBD1 or TRBD2 (9 bases each). V lost 5 bases and J 6 bases, leaving 21 bases between the germline ends. The CDR3 runs to 16 residues. The CDR3 reads CASSMTGGLAADTQYF. CDR3 nucleotides: TGTGCCAGCAGTATGACAGGGGGACTAGCCGCCGATACGCAGTATTTT.

This clonotype came up a few times. The chain's CDR3 is CASSRSVPAGAYEQYF. Here the CDR3 DNA reads TGCGCCAGCAGCCGAAGTGTGCCAGCGGGAGCCTACGAGCAGTACTTC. The chain has TRBV4-3 and TRBJ2-7, with 8 bases aligning to TRBD2. Unmatched junction bases numbered 10, after V lost 4 bases and J lost 2 bases. This CDR3 is 16 amino acids long. Germline-derived CDR1 and CDR2 are LGHNA and YSLEER.

The chain couples TRBV5-6 to TRBJ1-2; 7 bases fit TRBD1. V lost 0 bases to trimming and J lost 0 bases; unmatched junction nucleotides: 2. This CDR3 is built from 15 residues. CDR1 and CDR2 from the germline V gene are SGHDT and YYEEEE. The CDR3 is CASSLVTGANYGYTF. CDR3 nucleotide sequence: TGTGCCAGCAGCTTGGTTACAGGGGCTAACTATGGCTACACCTTC.

This clonotype showed up just a few times. The rearrangement links TRBV29-1 to TRBJ2-5; a possible D gene is TRBD1 (5 bases). Trimming removed 1 base from V and 8 bases from J, with 14 bases in between. CDR3 size: 13 residues. From germline, CDR1 is SQVTM and CDR2 ANQGSEA. In DNA form, the CDR3 reads TGCAGCGTTGAAGTCCCCTCTCAGGGAACCCAGTACTTC. It is translated as CSVEVPSQGTQYF.

This clonotype was observed a handful of times. V and J are TRBV5-1 and TRBJ2-7; D uncertain. Trimming cost V 2 bases and J 4 bases, with 13 bases left between them. CDR1 and CDR2 from the germline V gene are SGHRS and YFSETQ. CDR3 length equals 14 residues. In DNA form, the CDR3 reads TGCGCCAGCAGCTTTAGACCTACCGCGTACGAGCAGTACTTC. It codes for CASSFRPTAYEQYF.

The chain couples TRBV29-1 to TRBJ2-7, with D perhaps assigned TRBD1 or TRBD2 (5 bases each). Trimming removed 4 bases from V and 3 bases from J, with 16 bases in between. Per the germline V gene, CDR1 is SQVTM and CDR2 is ANQGSEA. The CDR3 has 14 residues. Here the CDR3 DNA reads TGCAGCGTTGTGTCGGGGCAGGTAAACTACGAGCAGTACTTC. Translated: CSVVSGQVNYEQYF.

V and J are TRBV20-1 and TRBJ2-5; 9 bases fit TRBD2. The CDR3 contains 15 residues. V shed 4 bases, J shed 0 bases, and the junction held 6 bases outside the gene matches. Germline assignment: CDR1 DFQATT and CDR2 SNEGSKA (reference sequence). The CDR3 loop reads CSAIGASGDQETQYF. As DNA, the CDR3 is TGCAGTGCTATTGGGGCTAGCGGGGACCAAGAGACCCAGTACTTC.

V usage is TRBV14 and J usage is TRBJ1-6, with D possibly matching TRBD1 (5 bases). CDR3 length equals 14 residues. Germline-derived CDR1 and CDR2 are SGHDN and FVKESK. The germline V and J ends were trimmed by 3 bases and 9 bases, with 12 bases remaining between them. The CDR3 loop is CASSHRVAGSPLHF. The CDR3 coding sequence is TGTGCCAGCAGCCACAGGGTGGCGGGTTCACCCCTCCACTTT.

This clonotype occurred a few times. This chain connects TRBV28 to TRBJ2-4; 7 nucleotides agree with TRBD2. The length of the CDR3 is 18 residues. The J segment lost 0 bases and the V segment lost 5 bases, leaving 13 bases of the junction unmatched. Germline V gives CDR1 MDHEN, CDR2 SYDVKM. The CDR3 DNA follows: TGTGCCAGCAGTCCCTCACGACGGGGACTAATAGCCAAAAACATTCAGTACTTC. Amino acid sequence: CASSPSRRGLIAKNIQYF.